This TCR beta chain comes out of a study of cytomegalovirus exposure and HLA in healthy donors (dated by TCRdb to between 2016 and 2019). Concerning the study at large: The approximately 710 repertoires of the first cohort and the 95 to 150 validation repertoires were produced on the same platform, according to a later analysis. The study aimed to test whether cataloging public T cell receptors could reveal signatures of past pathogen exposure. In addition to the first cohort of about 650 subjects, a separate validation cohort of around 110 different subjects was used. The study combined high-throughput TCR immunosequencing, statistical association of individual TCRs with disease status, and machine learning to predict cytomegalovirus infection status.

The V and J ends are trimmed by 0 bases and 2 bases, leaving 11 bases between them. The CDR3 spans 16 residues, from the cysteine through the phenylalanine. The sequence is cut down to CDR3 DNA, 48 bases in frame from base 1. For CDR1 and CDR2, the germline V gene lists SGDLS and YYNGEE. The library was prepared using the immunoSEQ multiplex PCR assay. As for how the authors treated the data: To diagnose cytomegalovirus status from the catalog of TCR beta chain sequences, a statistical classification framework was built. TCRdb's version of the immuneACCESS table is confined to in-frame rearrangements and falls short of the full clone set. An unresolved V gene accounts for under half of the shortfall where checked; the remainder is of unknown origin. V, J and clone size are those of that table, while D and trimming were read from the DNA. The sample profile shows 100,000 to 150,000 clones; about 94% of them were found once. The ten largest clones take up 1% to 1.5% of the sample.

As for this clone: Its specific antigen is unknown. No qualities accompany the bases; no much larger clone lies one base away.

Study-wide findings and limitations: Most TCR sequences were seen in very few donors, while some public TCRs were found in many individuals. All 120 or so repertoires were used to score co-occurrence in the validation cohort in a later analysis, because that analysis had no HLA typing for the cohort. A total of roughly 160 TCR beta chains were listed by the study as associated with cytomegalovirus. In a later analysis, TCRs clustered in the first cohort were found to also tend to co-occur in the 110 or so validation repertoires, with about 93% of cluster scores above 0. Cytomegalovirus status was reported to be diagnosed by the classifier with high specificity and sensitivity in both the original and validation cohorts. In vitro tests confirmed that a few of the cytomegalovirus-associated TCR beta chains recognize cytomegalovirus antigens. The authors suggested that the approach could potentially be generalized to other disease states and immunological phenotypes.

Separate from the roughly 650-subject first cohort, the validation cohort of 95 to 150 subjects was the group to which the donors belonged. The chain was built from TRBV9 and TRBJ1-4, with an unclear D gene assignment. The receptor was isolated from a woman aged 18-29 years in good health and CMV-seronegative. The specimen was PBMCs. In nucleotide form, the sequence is TGTGCCAGCAGCGTAGATCGGGGTCGGACTAATGAAAAACTGTTTTTT. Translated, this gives CASSVDRGRTNEKLFF.